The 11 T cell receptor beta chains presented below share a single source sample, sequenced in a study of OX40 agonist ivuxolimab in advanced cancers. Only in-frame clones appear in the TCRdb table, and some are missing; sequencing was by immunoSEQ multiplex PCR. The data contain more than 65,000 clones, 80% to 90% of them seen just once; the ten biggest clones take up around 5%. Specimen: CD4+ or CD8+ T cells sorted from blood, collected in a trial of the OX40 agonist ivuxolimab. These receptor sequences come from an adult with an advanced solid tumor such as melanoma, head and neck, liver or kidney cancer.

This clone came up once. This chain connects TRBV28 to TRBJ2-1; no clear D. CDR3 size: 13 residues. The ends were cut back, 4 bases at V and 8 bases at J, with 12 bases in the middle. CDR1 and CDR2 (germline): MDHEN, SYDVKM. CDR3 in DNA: TGTGCCAGCAGTTCAGCCTTAGTTGATGAGCAGTTCTTC. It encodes CASSSALVDEQFF.

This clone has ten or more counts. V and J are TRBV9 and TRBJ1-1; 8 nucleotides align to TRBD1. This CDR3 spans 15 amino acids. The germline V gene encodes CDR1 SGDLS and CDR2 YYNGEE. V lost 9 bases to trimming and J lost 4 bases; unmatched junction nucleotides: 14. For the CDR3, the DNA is TGTGCCACCTCCCCACCAGGGACAGGCGTCACTGAAGCTTTCTTT. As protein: CATSPPGTGVTEAFF.

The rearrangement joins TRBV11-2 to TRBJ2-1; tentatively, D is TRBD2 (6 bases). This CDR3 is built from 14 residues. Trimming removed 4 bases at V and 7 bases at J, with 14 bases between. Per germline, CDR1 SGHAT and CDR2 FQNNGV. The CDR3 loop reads CASSSGFAGNEQFF. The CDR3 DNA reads TGTGCCAGCAGCTCGGGCTTCGCGGGGAATGAGCAGTTCTTC.

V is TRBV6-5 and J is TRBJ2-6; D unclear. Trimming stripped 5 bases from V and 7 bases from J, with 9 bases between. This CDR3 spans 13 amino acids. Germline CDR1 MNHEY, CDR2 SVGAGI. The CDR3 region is CASSEVGANVLTF. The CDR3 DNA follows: TGTGCCAGCAGTGAAGTTGGCGCCAACGTCCTGACTTTC.

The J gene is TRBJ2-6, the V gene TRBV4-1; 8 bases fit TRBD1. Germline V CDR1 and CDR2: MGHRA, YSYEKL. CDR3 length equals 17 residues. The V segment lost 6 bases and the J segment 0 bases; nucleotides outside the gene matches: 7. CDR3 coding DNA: TGCGCCAGCAGTCCCGGGACAGGTAACTCTGGGGCCAACGTCCTGACTTTC. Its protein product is CASSPGTGNSGANVLTF.

CDR3 nucleotides: TGTGCCAGCAGTTACGGGGGGACTAATGAAAAACTGTTTTTT. It yields the protein CASSYGGTNEKLFF. This chain connects TRBV6-6 to TRBJ1-4; the D gene is possibly TRBD1 (5 bases). The ends were cut back, 2 bases at V and 2 bases at J, with 6 bases in the middle. The germline CDR1 and CDR2 sequences are MNHNY and SVGAGI (reference sequence). This CDR3 contains 14 residues.

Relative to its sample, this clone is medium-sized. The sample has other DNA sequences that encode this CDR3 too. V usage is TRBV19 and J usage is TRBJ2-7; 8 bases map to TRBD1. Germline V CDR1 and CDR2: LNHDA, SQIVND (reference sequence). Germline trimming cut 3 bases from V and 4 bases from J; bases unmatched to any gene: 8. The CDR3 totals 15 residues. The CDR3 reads CASSIEDRVGYEQYF. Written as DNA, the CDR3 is TGTGCCAGTAGTATCGAGGACAGGGTGGGGTACGAGCAGTACTTC.

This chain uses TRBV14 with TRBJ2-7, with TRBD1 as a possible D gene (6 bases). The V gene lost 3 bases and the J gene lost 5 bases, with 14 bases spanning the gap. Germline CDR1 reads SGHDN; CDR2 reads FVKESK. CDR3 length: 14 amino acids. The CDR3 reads CASSHRGSLDEQYF. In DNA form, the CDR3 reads TGTGCCAGCAGCCACAGGGGCAGCCTGGACGAGCAGTACTTC.

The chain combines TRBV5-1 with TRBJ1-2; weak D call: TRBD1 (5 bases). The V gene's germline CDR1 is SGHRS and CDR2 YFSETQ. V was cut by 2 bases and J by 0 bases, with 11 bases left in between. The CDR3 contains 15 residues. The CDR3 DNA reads TGCGCCAGCAGCTTTGCAATAGGGGCTAACTATGGCTACACCTTC. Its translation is CASSFAIGANYGYTF.

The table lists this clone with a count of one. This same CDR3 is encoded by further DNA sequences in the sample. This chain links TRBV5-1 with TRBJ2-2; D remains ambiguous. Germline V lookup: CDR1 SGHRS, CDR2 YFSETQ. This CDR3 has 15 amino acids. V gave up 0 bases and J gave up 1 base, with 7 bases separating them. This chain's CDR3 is CASSLVAENTGELFF. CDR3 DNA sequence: TGCGCCAGCAGCTTGGTCGCCGAGAACACCGGGGAGCTGTTTTTT.

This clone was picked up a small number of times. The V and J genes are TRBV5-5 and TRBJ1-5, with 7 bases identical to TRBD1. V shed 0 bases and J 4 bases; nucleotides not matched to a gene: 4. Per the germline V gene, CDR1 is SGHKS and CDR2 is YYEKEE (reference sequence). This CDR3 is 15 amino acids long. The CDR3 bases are TGTGCCAGCAGCTTGGAGGGGACAGCTAATCAGCCCCAGCATTTT. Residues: CASSLEGTANQPQHF.